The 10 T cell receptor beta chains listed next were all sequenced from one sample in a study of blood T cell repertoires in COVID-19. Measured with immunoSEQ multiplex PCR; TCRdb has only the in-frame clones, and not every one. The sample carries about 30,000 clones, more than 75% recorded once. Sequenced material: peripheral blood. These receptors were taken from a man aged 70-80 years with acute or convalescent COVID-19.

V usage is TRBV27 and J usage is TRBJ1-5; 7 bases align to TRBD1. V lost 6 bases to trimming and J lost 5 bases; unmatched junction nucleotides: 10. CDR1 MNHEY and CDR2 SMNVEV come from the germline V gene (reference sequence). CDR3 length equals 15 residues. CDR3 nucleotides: TGTGCCAGCAGGACCTATTACAGGGGACATCAGCCCCAGCATTTT. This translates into CASRTYYRGHQPQHF.

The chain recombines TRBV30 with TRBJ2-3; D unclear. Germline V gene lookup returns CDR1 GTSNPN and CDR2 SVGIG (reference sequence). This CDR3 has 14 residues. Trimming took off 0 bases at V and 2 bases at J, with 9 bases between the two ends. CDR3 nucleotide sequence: TGTGCCTGGAGTGTATTGGCGGACACAGATACGCAGTATTTT. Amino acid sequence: CAWSVLADTDTQYF.

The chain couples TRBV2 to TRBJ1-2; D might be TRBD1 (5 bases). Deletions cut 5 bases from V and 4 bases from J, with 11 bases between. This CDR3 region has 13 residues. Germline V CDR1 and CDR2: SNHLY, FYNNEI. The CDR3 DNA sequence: TGTGCCAGCAGTCCGACAGAGGCCTATGGCTACACCTTC. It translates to CASSPTEAYGYTF.

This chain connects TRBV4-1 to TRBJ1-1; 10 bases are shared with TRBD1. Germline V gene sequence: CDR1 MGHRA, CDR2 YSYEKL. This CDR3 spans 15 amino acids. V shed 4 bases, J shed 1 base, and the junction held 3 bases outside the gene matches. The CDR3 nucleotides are TGCGCCAGCAGCCCCAGGACAGGGGGGAACACTGAAGCTTTCTTT. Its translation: CASSPRTGGNTEAFF.

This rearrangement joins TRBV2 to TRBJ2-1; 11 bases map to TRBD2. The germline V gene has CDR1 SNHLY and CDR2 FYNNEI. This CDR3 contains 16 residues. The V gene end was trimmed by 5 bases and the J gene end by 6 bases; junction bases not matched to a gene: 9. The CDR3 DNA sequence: TGTGCCAGCAGTCCCCTAGCGGGGGGTTCATTCAATGAGCAGTTCTTC. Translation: CASSPLAGGSFNEQFF.

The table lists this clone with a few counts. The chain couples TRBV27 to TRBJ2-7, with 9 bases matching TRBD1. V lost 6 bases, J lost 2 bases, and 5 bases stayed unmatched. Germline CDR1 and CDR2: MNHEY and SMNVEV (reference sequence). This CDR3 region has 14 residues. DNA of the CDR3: TGTGCCAGCAGGCCACAGGGGGCGGCCTACGAGCAGTACTTC. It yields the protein CASRPQGAAYEQYF.

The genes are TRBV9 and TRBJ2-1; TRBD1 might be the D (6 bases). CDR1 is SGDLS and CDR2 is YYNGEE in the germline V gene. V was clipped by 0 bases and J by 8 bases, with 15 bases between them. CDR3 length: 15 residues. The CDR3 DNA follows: TGTGCCAGCAGCGTAGGGAACAGGGTTCACGATGAGCAGTTCTTC. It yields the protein CASSVGNRVHDEQFF.

The CDR3 reads CSAWTQPKNTEAFF. The DNA of the CDR3 is TGCAGCGCCTGGACTCAGCCCAAGAACACTGAAGCTTTCTTT. This rearrangement joins TRBV29-1 to TRBJ1-1, with D hard to call. CDR3 length: 14 residues. Trimming removed 7 bases at V and 1 base at J, with 16 bases between. Germline V gene lookup returns CDR1 SQVTM and CDR2 ANQGSEA.

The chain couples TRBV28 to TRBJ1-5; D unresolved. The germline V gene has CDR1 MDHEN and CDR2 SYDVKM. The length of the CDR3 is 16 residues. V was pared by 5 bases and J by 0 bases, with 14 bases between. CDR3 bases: TGTGCCAGCAGTCATGGGAGCCTTTATAGCAATCAGCCCCAGCATTTT. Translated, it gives CASSHGSLYSNQPQHF.

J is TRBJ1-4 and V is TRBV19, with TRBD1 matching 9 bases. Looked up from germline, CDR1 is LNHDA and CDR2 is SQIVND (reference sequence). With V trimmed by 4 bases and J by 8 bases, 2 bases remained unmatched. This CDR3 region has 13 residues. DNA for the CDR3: TGTGCCAGTAGTAGGGACAGGGAAGAAAAACTGTTTTTT. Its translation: CASSRDREEKLFF.